This T cell receptor beta chain was captured by sequencing in a study of read filtering for tumor transcriptome and immune sequencing. Whole-study context: The cohort had about 16 men and more than 13 women aged roughly 45 to 90, mean around 63 years. TCR-mapped reads were about 4.05 to 11 million with IR-seq versus roughly 75 to 1,400 with RNA-seq. Study-wide results and caveats: The sorted CD138-negative fraction was a mixed bone marrow immune population, not purified T cells.

Molecular barcoded adaptors covering alpha/delta and beta/gamma chains were used on about 390 ng RNA. MiXCR, run by TCRdb on the reads, gives a single entry per CDR3 protein. Of around 140,000 distinct CDR3 sequences detected, under 15% appear once; the ten largest clones hold around 8.2%. This clonotype has ten or more counts. What it recognizes is unknown. Because the CDR3's place on the DNA is in doubt, the DNA is left out and the CDR3 is given as listed by TCRdb. The CDR3 spans 16 residues, counting both ends. Germline loops: CDR1 MNHEY, CDR2 SVGEGT. V usage is TRBV6-2 or TRBV6-3 and J usage is TRBJ1-3. Sequencing input: a population of CD138-negative cells sorted from bone marrow. The sequence was obtained from a donor aged 40 or over with multiple myeloma. The CDR3: CASSTSGFERGNTIYF.